These T cell receptor beta chains were read from a single sample in a study of T-cell memory formation after mild COVID-19. MiXCR, run by TCRdb on the 5' RACE reads, gives a single entry per CDR3 protein. The sample gives fewer than 200,000 distinct CDR3 sequences, roughly 13% of which show up once; 2.5% to 3.5% is in the top ten. Sequencing was carried out using PBMCs or a T cell subset sorted from them (not recorded which). The source is a man aged 18 to 29 who had mild COVID-19 (a few samples of this study predate the infection). Cell type and time point are not known. Each CDR3 is given with its conserved first and last residue.

j_gene | v_gene | CDR3aa
TRBJ1-2 | TRBV10-3 | CAIFGVRGDYGYTF
TRBJ2-5 | TRBV5-1 | CASSPGTKETQYF
TRBJ2-3 | TRBV2 | CASREPLGSTDTQYF
TRBJ2-3 | TRBV20-1 | CSASVASGAADTQYF
TRBJ1-1 | TRBV29-1 | CSTIQGAENTEAFF
TRBJ2-5 | TRBV3-1 | CASSQDETQYF
TRBJ2-2 | TRBV9 | CASGVGANTGELFF
TRBJ1-2 | TRBV2 | CASGQGNNYGYTF
TRBJ2-5 | TRBV6-2/TRBV6-3 | CASSYSIQGRDKETQYF
TRBJ1-1 | TRBV5-1 | CASSLGAMNTEAFF
TRBJ2-7 | TRBV6-5 | CASSYQRGVTYEQYF
TRBJ1-1 | TRBV28 | CASSFRGGAFF
TRBJ2-2 | TRBV7-9 | CASSSSWTEENTGELFF
TRBJ1-2 | TRBV6-5 | CASSSQGQAYYGYTF
TRBJ1-1 | TRBV10-2 | CASTQVNTEAFF
TRBJ2-5 | TRBV7-2 | CASRRGETQYF
TRBJ2-3 | TRBV15 | CATSRTDTQYF
TRBJ2-6 | TRBV7-3 | CASSFGGANVLTF
TRBJ1-2 | TRBV3-1 | CASSPGGRPYGYTF
TRBJ2-2 | TRBV28 | CASSLYSTNTGELFF
TRBJ1-4 | TRBV27 | CASSSPARAEKLFF
TRBJ2-5 | TRBV4-2 | CASSQERQTQYF
TRBJ1-5 | TRBV20-1 | CSAGPGFNQPQHF
TRBJ1-4 | TRBV10-3 | CAISLTGGGGEKLFF
TRBJ2-7 | TRBV9 | CASSRDFSYEQYF
TRBJ1-6 | TRBV6-5 | CASSSLWTGTGLNSPLHF
TRBJ2-3 | TRBV2 | CASSEVTQYF